This T cell receptor (beta chain) came from a study of OX40 agonist ivuxolimab in advanced cancers. General study results and limits: Partial responders dosed at 0.1-3.0 mg/kg displayed clonal expansion ranking among the lowest.

From germline, CDR1 is MNHNS and CDR2 SASEGT. The V and J ends lost 6 bases and 4 bases respectively, with 13 bases between them. The CDR3 runs 13 residues. As for this clone: Its antigen is still unknown.

Here immunoSEQ multiplex PCR was the method, and the copy in TCRdb shows in-frame clones only, minus some. The sample consists of about 99,000 clones, roughly 95% of them appearing once. This TCR came from an adult with an advanced solid tumor such as melanoma, head and neck, liver or kidney cancer. The sequencing used CD4+ or CD8+ T cells sorted from blood, collected in a trial of the OX40 agonist ivuxolimab. The chain carries TRBV6-1 and TRBJ2-7; tentatively, D is TRBD1 (5 bases). CDR3 loop: CASSQQQEYEQYF. The DNA of the CDR3 is TGTGCCAGCAGCCAACAACAGGAGTACGAGCAGTACTTC.